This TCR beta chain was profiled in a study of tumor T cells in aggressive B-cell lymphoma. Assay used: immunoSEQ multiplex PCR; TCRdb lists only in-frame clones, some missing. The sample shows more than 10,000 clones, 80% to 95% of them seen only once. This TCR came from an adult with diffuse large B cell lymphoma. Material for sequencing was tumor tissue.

The CDR3 is CATKEGAGNQPQHF. The CDR3 DNA reads TGTGCCACCAAAGAGGGGGCGGGCAATCAGCCCCAGCATTTT. The gene calls are TRBV15 and TRBJ1-5; 7 bases are shared with TRBD1. This CDR3 has 14 amino acids. Germline V gene lookup returns CDR1 LNHNV and CDR2 YYDKDF (reference sequence). Germline trimming cut 7 bases from V and 2 bases from J; bases unmatched to any gene: 5. The full variable domain, rest sourced from reference TRBV15 and TRBJ1-5, is DAMVIQNPRYQVTQFGKPVTLSCSQTLNHNVMYWYQQKSSQAPKLLFHYYDKDFNNEADTPDNFQSRRPNTSFCFLDIRSPGLGDTAMYLCATKEGAGNQPQHFGDGTRLSIL.